The clone carrying this T cell receptor beta chain was seen more than once but under ten times. These data belong to a study of control samples from healthy donors and cancer patients. Germline V lookup: CDR1 SGHRS, CDR2 YFSETQ. The CDR3 contains 15 residues. J lost 6 bases, V lost 4 bases, and 8 bases had no gene match. Repertoires were generated with immunoSEQ multiplex PCR, while TCRdb's copy carries only in-frame clones and drops some. Of roughly 51,000 clones in the sample, around 90% were seen once. This chain links TRBV5-1 with TRBJ2-7; 12 bases align to TRBD2. This receptor was identified in a man aged 35-49 years with colorectal cancer. The sequenced sample consisted of PBMCs. The CDR3 here is CASSPPGLAGSEQYF. CDR3 DNA: TGCGCCAGCAGCCCTCCGGGACTAGCGGGCTCCGAGCAGTACTTC.